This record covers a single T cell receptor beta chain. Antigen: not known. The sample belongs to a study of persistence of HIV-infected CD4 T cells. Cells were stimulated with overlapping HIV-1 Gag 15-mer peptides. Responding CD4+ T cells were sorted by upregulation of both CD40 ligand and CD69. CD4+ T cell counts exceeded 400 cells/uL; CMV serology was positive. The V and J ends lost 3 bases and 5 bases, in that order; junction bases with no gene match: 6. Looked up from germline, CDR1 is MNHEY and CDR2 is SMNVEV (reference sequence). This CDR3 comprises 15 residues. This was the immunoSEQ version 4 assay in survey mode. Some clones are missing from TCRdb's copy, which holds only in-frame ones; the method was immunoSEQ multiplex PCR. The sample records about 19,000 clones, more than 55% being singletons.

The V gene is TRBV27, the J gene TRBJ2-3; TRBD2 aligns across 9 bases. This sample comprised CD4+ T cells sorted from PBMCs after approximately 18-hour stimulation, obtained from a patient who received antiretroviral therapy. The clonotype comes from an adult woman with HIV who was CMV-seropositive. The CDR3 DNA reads TGTGCCAGCAGTTTGGGCGGGGGGGCCGGAGATACGCAGTATTTT. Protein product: CASSLGGGAGDTQYF.